This T cell receptor beta chain was identified in a study of human T cells and chemical hapten exposure. Study summary: Slight differences in pooled library volume were the main source of varying TCR yields across samples. Study-wide results and limits: Versus controls, significantly more large CDR3 similarity clusters arose from expanded TCRs. Donors in the study had alopecia, meaning their immune response may differ from healthy people's. TCRs at a frequency above 1 in 1000 stayed unchanged with DPC sensitization.

TCRdb re-called the RACE reads with MiXCR, one entry per CDR3 protein. In the table there are approximately 370,000 distinct CDR3 sequences, over 5% of which are singletons. Sample time point: pre-sensitization, week 0. Noted treatment: therapeutic diphenylcyclopropenone sensitization with weekly scalp DPC. This CDR3 spans 14 amino acids. In germline, CDR1 is SGHVS, CDR2 FQNEAQ. The V and J ends lost 1 base and 5 bases respectively, with 11 bases between them. A note on this clonotype: Its cognate antigen is unknown. A read error may be the cause here, since a much bigger clone is one base away.

The specimen comprised whole blood, sampled in connection with sensitization to the hapten diphenylcyclopropenone (DPC). This receptor was taken from a woman aged 18-29 years with alopecia areata. Some clones in this sample may be carry-over from other donors' samples. The chain joins TRBV7-8 to TRBJ1-2; D is perhaps TRBD1 (5 bases). The CDR3 loop reads CASSLGHGAYGYTF. The CDR3 DNA sequence: TGTGCCAGCAGCTTAGGGCATGGGGCATATGGCTACACCTTC.